The rows below give T cell receptor beta chains drawn from one sample of a study of identical twins. Via MiXCR, TCRdb re-called the 5' RACE reads, giving one row per CDR3 protein. The data contain 1.5 million or so distinct CDR3 sequences, around 33% of them singletons. Sequenced input: cord blood. These receptors were taken from a newborn girl in good health. Each CDR3 is given with its conserved first and last residue. A D gene is named only where the DNA matches it firmly. Not every row has a clone size; where given, it reads once, few, many or a size class.

clone_size: .
j_call: TRBJ2-2
d_call: .
v_call: TRBV28
cdr3_nt: TGTGCCAGCAGTCTCCCTTGGGGCAGGCATATCCGCACCGGGGAGCTGTTTTTT
cdr3_aa: CASSLPWGRHIRTGELFF

clone_size: .
j_call: TRBJ2-7
d_call: TRBD2
v_call: TRBV7-2
cdr3_nt: TGTGCCAGCAGCTTACTAGCGGGAGCCCCAGACGAGCAGTACTTC
cdr3_aa: CASSLLAGAPDEQYF

clone_size: few
j_call: TRBJ2-5
d_call: .
v_call: TRBV9
cdr3_nt: TGTGCCAGCAGCGTGGGTCAGGGTGGGGAGACCCAGTACTTC
cdr3_aa: CASSVGQGGETQYF

clone_size: few
j_call: TRBJ2-1
d_call: .
v_call: TRBV20-1
cdr3_nt: TGCAGTGCTAGAAGAGTAGGTGAGCAGTTCTTC
cdr3_aa: CSARRVGEQFF

clone_size: .
j_call: TRBJ2-3
d_call: .
v_call: TRBV4-2
cdr3_nt: TGTGCCAGCAGCCAAGATCGACTTCAAGTACCGTATTTT
cdr3_aa: CASSQDRLQVPYF

clone_size: .
j_call: TRBJ1-2
d_call: .
v_call: TRBV27
cdr3_nt: TGTGCCAGCACCCTATCGGGAAATTACGACTATGGCTACACCTTC
cdr3_aa: CASTLSGNYDYGYTF

clone_size: few
j_call: TRBJ2-1
d_call: TRBD2
v_call: TRBV4-1
cdr3_nt: TGCGCCAGCAGCCAAATAGCGGGAGAGTCCTACAATGAGCAGTTCTTC
cdr3_aa: CASSQIAGESYNEQFF

clone_size: many
j_call: TRBJ1-2
d_call: .
v_call: TRBV5-1
cdr3_nt: TGCGCCAGCAGCTTGGATGGGGGCAACTATGGCTACACCTTC
cdr3_aa: CASSLDGGNYGYTF

clone_size: .
j_call: TRBJ1-5
d_call: .
v_call: TRBV5-8
cdr3_nt: TGTGCCAGCAGCTTCGGACAGCTGATCAATCAGCCCCAGCATTTT
cdr3_aa: CASSFGQLINQPQHF

clone_size: .
j_call: TRBJ2-3
d_call: TRBD2
v_call: TRBV20-1
cdr3_nt: TGCAGTGCCACTACCTCCGGGAGGAGCACAGATACGCAGTATTTT
cdr3_aa: CSATTSGRSTDTQYF

clone_size: .
j_call: TRBJ2-7
d_call: TRBD2
v_call: TRBV20-1
cdr3_nt: TGCAGTGCCATTCCCCTAGCGGGAGCCTACGAGCAGTACTTC
cdr3_aa: CSAIPLAGAYEQYF

clone_size: few
j_call: TRBJ1-2
d_call: .
v_call: TRBV7-9
cdr3_nt: TGTGCCAGCATCCGGACGGCCGGTAACTATGGCTACACCTTC
cdr3_aa: CASIRTAGNYGYTF

clone_size: .
j_call: TRBJ1-2
d_call: TRBD1
v_call: TRBV2
cdr3_nt: TGTGCCAGCAGTGAAACGCAGGGGGCGCGGGGCTACACCTTC
cdr3_aa: CASSETQGARGYTF

clone_size: .
j_call: TRBJ2-3
d_call: .
v_call: TRBV28
cdr3_nt: TGTGCCAGCAGTTTACCCTCCCGGGGCACAGATACGCAGTATTTT
cdr3_aa: CASSLPSRGTDTQYF

clone_size: .
j_call: TRBJ2-1
d_call: .
v_call: TRBV7-9
cdr3_nt: TGTGCCAGCGGTTCCTTCATGAGGTCCTACAATGAGCAGTTCTTC
cdr3_aa: CASGSFMRSYNEQFF

clone_size: few
j_call: TRBJ2-7
d_call: .
v_call: TRBV7-2
cdr3_nt: TGTGCCAGCAGCTTTGGGGTTCTCCGGGACATAACCTACGAGCAGTACTTC
cdr3_aa: CASSFGVLRDITYEQYF

clone_size: once
j_call: TRBJ2-7
d_call: .
v_call: TRBV12-3/TRBV12-4
cdr3_nt: TGTGCCAGCATCCCGCCCCACGGAAGGCACAATGAGCAGTACTTC
cdr3_aa: CASIPPHGRHNEQYF

clone_size: .
j_call: TRBJ2-1
d_call: .
v_call: TRBV12-3/TRBV12-4
cdr3_nt: TGTGCCGTCGCCCTCTACAATGAGCAGTTCTTC
cdr3_aa: CAVALYNEQFF

clone_size: .
j_call: TRBJ2-1
d_call: .
v_call: TRBV4-2
cdr3_nt: TGTGCCAGCAGCCAATCCGGACCTTACAATGAGCAGTTCTTC
cdr3_aa: CASSQSGPYNEQFF

clone_size: .
j_call: TRBJ1-1
d_call: .
v_call: TRBV7-9
cdr3_nt: TGTGCCAGCAGCATAGGGACCCACACTGAAGCTTTCTTT
cdr3_aa: CASSIGTHTEAFF

clone_size: .
j_call: TRBJ1-6
d_call: TRBD1
v_call: TRBV20-1
cdr3_nt: TGCAGTGCTAGAGATCGGACAGGTCTCAATTCACCCCTCCACTTT
cdr3_aa: CSARDRTGLNSPLHF

clone_size: .
j_call: TRBJ2-3
d_call: TRBD2
v_call: TRBV9
cdr3_nt: TGTGCCAGCAGCGTGGGACTAGCGGGAGCGGGCACAGATACGCAGTATTTT
cdr3_aa: CASSVGLAGAGTDTQYF

clone_size: .
j_call: TRBJ1-1
d_call: .
v_call: TRBV5-1
cdr3_nt: TGCGCCAGCAGCTTCTATGGCGGGGCGAACACTGAAGCTTTCTTT
cdr3_aa: CASSFYGGANTEAFF

clone_size: few
j_call: TRBJ1-1
d_call: .
v_call: TRBV7-2
cdr3_nt: TGTGCCAGCAGGGACGGGACGGGGAACACTGAAGCTTTCTTT
cdr3_aa: CASRDGTGNTEAFF

clone_size: few
j_call: TRBJ1-5
d_call: .
v_call: TRBV6-2/TRBV6-3
cdr3_nt: TGTGCCAGCCTGGACCTAGATAGCAATCAGCCCCAGCATTTT
cdr3_aa: CASLDLDSNQPQHF

clone_size: few
j_call: TRBJ2-3
d_call: .
v_call: TRBV20-1
cdr3_nt: TGCAGTGCTAGAGGCCTTTGGGGGGCGGGCACAGATACGCAGTATTTT
cdr3_aa: CSARGLWGAGTDTQYF

clone_size: few
j_call: TRBJ2-1
d_call: TRBD2
v_call: TRBV4-2
cdr3_nt: TGTGCCAGCAGCCAGTTTAGCGGGGGCTCCTACAATGAGCAGTTCTTC
cdr3_aa: CASSQFSGGSYNEQFF

clone_size: .
j_call: TRBJ2-7
d_call: .
v_call: TRBV6-1
cdr3_nt: TGTGCCAGCAGCGGACCCGGTGGCGAGCAGTACTTC
cdr3_aa: CASSGPGGEQYF

clone_size: .
j_call: TRBJ1-1
d_call: .
v_call: TRBV11-2
cdr3_nt: TGTGCCAGCAGCTTAGGGGGGATGGCCCAGGGTACCGAAGCTTTCTTT
cdr3_aa: CASSLGGMAQGTEAFF

clone_size: .
j_call: TRBJ1-2
d_call: .
v_call: TRBV20-1
cdr3_nt: TGCAGCGCGACAGAGAGCTATGGCTACACCTTC
cdr3_aa: CSATESYGYTF

clone_size: few
j_call: TRBJ2-7
d_call: .
v_call: TRBV27
cdr3_nt: TGTGCGACCAAAGGTTGCCGGACCTACGAGCAGTACTTC
cdr3_aa: CATKGCRTYEQYF

clone_size: .
j_call: TRBJ2-5
d_call: .
v_call: TRBV20-1
cdr3_nt: TGCAGTGCTGGAGGGACTTCGGAGACCCAGTACTTC
cdr3_aa: CSAGGTSETQYF

clone_size: few
j_call: TRBJ2-7
d_call: TRBD2
v_call: TRBV2
cdr3_nt: TGTGCCAGCAGGGGAAGCGGGGGGTCCTTCTACGAGCAGTACTTC
cdr3_aa: CASRGSGGSFYEQYF

clone_size: .
j_call: TRBJ1-1
d_call: .
v_call: TRBV5-1
cdr3_nt: TGCGCCAGCAGCTTGGAACCAGGTACAACTGAAGCTTTCTTT
cdr3_aa: CASSLEPGTTEAFF

clone_size: .
j_call: TRBJ1-2
d_call: .
v_call: TRBV29-1
cdr3_nt: TGCAGCGTTGAGGCAGGGGCTGGCTACACCTTC
cdr3_aa: CSVEAGAGYTF

clone_size: few
j_call: TRBJ2-3
d_call: .
v_call: TRBV6-4
cdr3_nt: TGTGCCAGCAGTGGGTTCTCGGTCACAGATACGCAGTATTTT
cdr3_aa: CASSGFSVTDTQYF

clone_size: few
j_call: TRBJ2-3
d_call: .
v_call: TRBV7-9
cdr3_nt: TGTGCCAGCAGCCTCAACAGGGTTGGCACAGATACGCAGTATTTT
cdr3_aa: CASSLNRVGTDTQYF

clone_size: .
j_call: TRBJ1-5
d_call: .
v_call: TRBV12-3/TRBV12-4
cdr3_nt: TGTGCCAGCACTAAAGGGGGGGAGGTGAATCAGCCCCAGCATTTT
cdr3_aa: CASTKGGEVNQPQHF

clone_size: .
j_call: TRBJ2-3
d_call: TRBD1
v_call: TRBV20-1
cdr3_nt: TGCAGTGTCTTGGACAGGGGGCAAACAGATACGCAGTATTTT
cdr3_aa: CSVLDRGQTDTQYF

clone_size: many
j_call: TRBJ2-2
d_call: TRBD2
v_call: TRBV4-2
cdr3_nt: TGTGCCAGCAGCCAGGGACTAGCGAACACCGGGGAGCTGTTTTTT
cdr3_aa: CASSQGLANTGELFF

clone_size: .
j_call: TRBJ1-2
d_call: .
v_call: TRBV27
cdr3_nt: TGTGCCAGCAGTCCAGGGGTCGGGCTTAACTATGGCTACACCTTC
cdr3_aa: CASSPGVGLNYGYTF

clone_size: few
j_call: TRBJ2-1
d_call: TRBD1
v_call: TRBV6-1
cdr3_nt: TGTGCCAGCAGTGAAGCGGGGACAGGGTACAATGAGCAGTTCTTC
cdr3_aa: CASSEAGTGYNEQFF

clone_size: few
j_call: TRBJ1-1
d_call: .
v_call: TRBV20-1
cdr3_nt: TGCAGTGTAGGAGGTCGGGCTTTCTTT
cdr3_aa: CSVGGRAFF

clone_size: few
j_call: TRBJ2-5
d_call: TRBD1
v_call: TRBV7-2
cdr3_nt: TGTGCCAGCAGCTTAGCAGGGGACAGGGGAGAGACCCAGTACTTC
cdr3_aa: CASSLAGDRGETQYF

clone_size: .
j_call: TRBJ2-3
d_call: .
v_call: TRBV5-5
cdr3_nt: TGTGCCAGCAGCACCCACATAACGCAGGCCACAGATACGCAGTATTTT
cdr3_aa: CASSTHITQATDTQYF

clone_size: few
j_call: TRBJ2-7
d_call: .
v_call: TRBV19
cdr3_nt: TGTGCCAGTAGTACTCCTAAGGGCTCCTACGAGCAGTACTTC
cdr3_aa: CASSTPKGSYEQYF

clone_size: .
j_call: TRBJ2-7
d_call: .
v_call: TRBV6-5
cdr3_nt: TGTGCCAGCGGAGTATATATGTGGGCCTCGGCCTACGAGCAGTACTTC
cdr3_aa: CASGVYMWASAYEQYF

clone_size: .
j_call: TRBJ2-2
d_call: .
v_call: TRBV5-1
cdr3_nt: TGCGCCAGCAGCTTCGTCAGGGGCCTCGGCGGGGAGCTGTTTTTT
cdr3_aa: CASSFVRGLGGELFF

clone_size: .
j_call: TRBJ2-3
d_call: .
v_call: TRBV27
cdr3_nt: TGTGCCAGCAGTACCCTAAGCGTCCGCACAGATACGCGGTATTTT
cdr3_aa: CASSTLSVRTDTRYF

clone_size: .
j_call: TRBJ2-1
d_call: TRBD1
v_call: TRBV9
cdr3_nt: TGTGCCAGCAGCGAGGAGACAGGGTTGTACTACAATGAGCAGTTCTTC
cdr3_aa: CASSEETGLYYNEQFF

clone_size: .
j_call: TRBJ2-3
d_call: .
v_call: TRBV4-1
cdr3_nt: TGCGCCAGCAGCCAAGGGATAGGTAGAAGGTGGCAGGATACGCAGTATTTT
cdr3_aa: CASSQGIGRRWQDTQYF

clone_size: .
j_call: TRBJ2-1
d_call: TRBD2
v_call: TRBV6-1
cdr3_nt: TGTGCCAGCACCCGAACCACCGGCGGGAGAGGCTCCTACAATGAGCAGTTCTTC
cdr3_aa: CASTRTTGGRGSYNEQFF